This T cell receptor beta chain stems from a study of blood T cells in healthy people across ages. Study conclusions and caveats: Significant beta diversity loss was already apparent by age about 42, declining roughly linearly.

Germline V lookup: CDR1 SQVTM, CDR2 ANQGSEA. CDR3 size: 13 residues. V trimming: 6 bases; J trimming: 2 bases; junction bases outside the gene matches: 3. This clonotype showed up just a few times. Its antigen is not identified. A second PCR of about 7 to 11 cycles used a sample-barcoded 5' primer and a J-beta primer mix. Via MiXCR, TCRdb re-called the 5' RACE reads, giving one row per CDR3 protein. In the table there are under 950,000 distinct CDR3 sequences, 22% of which are singletons. This sequence joins TRBV29-1 and TRBJ1-5; 8 positions agree with TRBD1. This receptor was obtained from a man between 65 and 85 years old in good health. The specimen sequenced was blood. CDR3 in DNA: TGCAGCGTGAAACAGGGGGGCAATCAGCCCCAGCATTTT. Protein: CSVKQGGNQPQHF. The entire variable domain, with the rest obtained from reference TRBV29-1 and TRBJ1-5, is as follows: SAVISQKPSRDICQRGTSLTIQCQVDSQVTMMFWYRQQPGQSLTLIATANQGSEATYESGFVIDKFPISRPNLTFSTLTVSNMSPEDSSIYLCSVKQGGNQPQHFGDGTRLSIL.